This T cell receptor (beta chain) is drawn from a study of T cells in Graves' hyperthyroidism and ophthalmopathy. This clonotype occurred a few times. The CDR3 contains 17 residues. V gave up 1 base and J gave up 4 bases; unmatched junction bases: 11. Germline V gives CDR1 SGHVS, CDR2 FNYEAQ. Template material for amplifying TCR beta CDR3 regions consisted of RNA transcripts. Researchers ran a first-round RT-PCR on the TCR CDR3 using the HTBI primer set. TCRdb reprocessed the multiplex PCR reads via MiXCR and lists one record per CDR3 protein. The data hold roughly 420,000 distinct CDR3 sequences, with about 15% observed a single time.

This receptor was obtained from a woman between 18 and 30 years old with Graves' hyperthyroidism. V gene TRBV7-6 combines with J gene TRBJ2-5; 8 positions match TRBD2. Input material: blood. CDR3 sequence: CASSLVPLGLARETQYF. Here the CDR3 DNA reads TGTGCCAGCAGCTTAGTACCCCTAGGACTAGCTCGAGAGACCCAGTACTTC.